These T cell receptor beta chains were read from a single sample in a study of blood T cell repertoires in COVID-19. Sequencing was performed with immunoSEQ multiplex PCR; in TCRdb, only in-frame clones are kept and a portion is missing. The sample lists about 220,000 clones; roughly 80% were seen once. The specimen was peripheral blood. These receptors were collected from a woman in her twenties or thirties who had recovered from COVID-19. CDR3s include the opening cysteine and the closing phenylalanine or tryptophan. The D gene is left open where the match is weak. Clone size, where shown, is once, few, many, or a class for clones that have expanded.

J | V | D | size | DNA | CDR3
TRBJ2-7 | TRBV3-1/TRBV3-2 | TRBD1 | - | TGTGCCAGCAGCCGCCGGGACAGGGGCTACGAGCAGTACTTC | CASSRRDRGYEQYF
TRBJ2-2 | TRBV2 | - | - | TGTGCCAGCAGTCCAGTAGCGCGCAACACCGGGGAGCTGTTTTTT | CASSPVARNTGELFF
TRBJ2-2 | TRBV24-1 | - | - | TGTGCCACCAGTGATTTGAGCGACACCGGGGAGCTGTTTTTT | CATSDLSDTGELFF
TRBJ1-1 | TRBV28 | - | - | TGTGCCAGCAGTTCCCCCGACAGAAAAGCTTTCTTT | CASSSPDRKAFF
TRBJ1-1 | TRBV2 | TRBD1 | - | TGTGCCAGCAGTGCGGGACAGGGTAGAACTGAAGCTTTCTTT | CASSAGQGRTEAFF
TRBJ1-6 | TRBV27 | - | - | TGTGCCAGCAGTTTAGGGGCCAGGCGGAATTCACCCCTCCACTTT | CASSLGARRNSPLHF
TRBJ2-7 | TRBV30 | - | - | TGTGCCTGGATTTCTACCCACGAGCAGTACTTC | CAWISTHEQYF
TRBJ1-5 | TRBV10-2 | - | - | TGCGCCAGCAGGCCTCGACAGGATAATCAGCCCCAGCATTTT | CASRPRQDNQPQHF
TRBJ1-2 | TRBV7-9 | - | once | TGTGCCAGCAGCCTCGACATGAAAAATGGCTACACCTTC | CASSLDMKNGYTF
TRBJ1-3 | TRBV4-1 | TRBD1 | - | TGCGCCAGCAGCCAAGTGTGGAGGTACAGGGGCTCTGGAAACACCATATATTTT | CASSQVWRYRGSGNTIYF